This TCR beta chain was recorded in a study of blood T cell repertoires in COVID-19. Germline-derived CDR1 and CDR2 are MRHNA and SNTAGT. The CDR3 is made up of 14 amino acids. Trimming at V came to 3 bases and at J to 7 bases, leaving 6 bases not matched to a gene. Method: immunoSEQ multiplex PCR; TCRdb's copy keeps in-frame clones and lacks some. The sample contains approximately 150,000 clones, about four fifths of which appear only once. The clonotype comes from an older man with active or convalescent COVID-19. Sequencing was performed on peripheral blood. The chain joins TRBV6-4 to TRBJ1-2; 9 nucleotides agree with TRBD1. The CDR3 here is CASSEYRDRVGYTF. DNA of the CDR3: TGTGCCAGCAGTGAGTACCGGGACAGGGTTGGCTACACCTTC.